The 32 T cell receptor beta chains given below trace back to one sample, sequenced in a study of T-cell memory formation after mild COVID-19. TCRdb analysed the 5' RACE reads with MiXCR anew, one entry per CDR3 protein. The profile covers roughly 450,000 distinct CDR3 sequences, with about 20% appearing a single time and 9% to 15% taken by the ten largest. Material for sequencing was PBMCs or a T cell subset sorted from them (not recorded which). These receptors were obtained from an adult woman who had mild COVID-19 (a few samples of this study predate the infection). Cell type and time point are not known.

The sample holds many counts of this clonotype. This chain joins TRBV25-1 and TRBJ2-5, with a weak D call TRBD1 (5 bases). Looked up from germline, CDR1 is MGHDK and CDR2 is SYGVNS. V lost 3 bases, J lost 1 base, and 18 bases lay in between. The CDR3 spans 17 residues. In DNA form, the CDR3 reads TGTGCCAGCAGTGACTCCCGACGCAGGGCTCTCCAAGAGACCCAGTACTTC. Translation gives CASSDSRRRALQETQYF.

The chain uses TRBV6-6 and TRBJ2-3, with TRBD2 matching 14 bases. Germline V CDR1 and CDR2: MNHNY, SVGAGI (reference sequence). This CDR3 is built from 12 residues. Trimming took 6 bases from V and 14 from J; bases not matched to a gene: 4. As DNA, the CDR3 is TGTGCCAGCAGCCCCGGGACTAGCGGGAGGTATTTT. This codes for CASSPGTSGRYF.

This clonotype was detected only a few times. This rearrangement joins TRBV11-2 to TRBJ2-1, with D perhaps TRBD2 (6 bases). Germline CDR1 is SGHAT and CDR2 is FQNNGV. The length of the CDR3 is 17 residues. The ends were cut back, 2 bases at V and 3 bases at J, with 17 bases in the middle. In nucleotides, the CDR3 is TGTGCCAGCAGCTTATGGGGGAGGACTTCCTTCTACAATGAGCAGTTCTTC. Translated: CASSLWGRTSFYNEQFF.

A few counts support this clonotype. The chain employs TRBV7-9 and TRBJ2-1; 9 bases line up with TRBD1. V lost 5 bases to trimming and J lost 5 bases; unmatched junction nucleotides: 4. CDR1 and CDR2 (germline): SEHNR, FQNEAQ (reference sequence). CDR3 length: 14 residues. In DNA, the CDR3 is TGTGCCAGCAGCCGGGACAGGGCTGACAATGAGCAGTTCTTC. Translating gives CASSRDRADNEQFF.

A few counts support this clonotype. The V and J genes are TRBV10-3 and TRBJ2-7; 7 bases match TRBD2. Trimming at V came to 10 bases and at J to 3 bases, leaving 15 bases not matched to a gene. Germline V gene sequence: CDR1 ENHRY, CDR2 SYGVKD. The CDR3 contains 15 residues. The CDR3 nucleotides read TGTGCCACCCGGGAGCTAGCGGACCCATTCTACGAGCAGTACTTC. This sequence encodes CATRELADPFYEQYF.

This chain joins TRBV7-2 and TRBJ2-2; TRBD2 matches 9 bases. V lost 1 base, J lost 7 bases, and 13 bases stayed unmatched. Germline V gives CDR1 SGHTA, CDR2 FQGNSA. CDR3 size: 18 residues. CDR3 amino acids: CASSLGGGSGRGVGELFF. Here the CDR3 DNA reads TGTGCCAGCAGCTTAGGTGGTGGTAGCGGGAGAGGAGTCGGGGAGCTGTTTTTT.

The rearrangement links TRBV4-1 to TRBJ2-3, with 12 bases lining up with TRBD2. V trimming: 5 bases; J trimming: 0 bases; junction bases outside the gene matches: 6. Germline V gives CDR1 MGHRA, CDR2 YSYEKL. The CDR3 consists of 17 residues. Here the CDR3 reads CASSTRTSGDSTDTQYF. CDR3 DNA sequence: TGCGCCAGCAGCACACGGACTAGCGGGGACAGCACAGATACGCAGTATTTT.

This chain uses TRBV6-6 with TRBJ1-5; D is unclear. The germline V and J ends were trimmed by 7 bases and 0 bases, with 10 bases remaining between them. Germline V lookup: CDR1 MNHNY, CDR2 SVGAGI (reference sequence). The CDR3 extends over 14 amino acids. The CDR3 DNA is TGTGCCAGCACGCCGGAAGGTAGCAATCAGCCCCAGCATTTT. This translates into CASTPEGSNQPQHF.

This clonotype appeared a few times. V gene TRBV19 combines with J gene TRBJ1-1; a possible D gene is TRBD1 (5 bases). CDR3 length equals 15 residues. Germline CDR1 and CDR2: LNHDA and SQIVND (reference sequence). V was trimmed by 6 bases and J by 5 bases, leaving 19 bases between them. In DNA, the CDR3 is TGTGCCAGTAGCCCCGGCGGGCCAGGGAGTACTGAAGCTTTCTTT. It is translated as CASSPGGPGSTEAFF.

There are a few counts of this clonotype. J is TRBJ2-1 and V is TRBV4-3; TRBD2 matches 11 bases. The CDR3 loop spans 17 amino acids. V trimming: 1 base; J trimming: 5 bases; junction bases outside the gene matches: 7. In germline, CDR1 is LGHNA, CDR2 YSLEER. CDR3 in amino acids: CASSQVGSGRANNEQFF. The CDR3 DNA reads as TGCGCCAGCAGCCAAGTCGGTAGCGGGAGGGCGAACAATGAGCAGTTCTTC.

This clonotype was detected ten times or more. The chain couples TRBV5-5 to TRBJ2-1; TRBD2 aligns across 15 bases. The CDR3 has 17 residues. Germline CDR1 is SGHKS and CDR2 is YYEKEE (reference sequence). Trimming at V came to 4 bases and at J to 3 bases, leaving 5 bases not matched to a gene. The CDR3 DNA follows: TGTGCCAGCAGCCTGGAGGGACTAGCGGGGGGCTACAATGAGCAGTTCTTC. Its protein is CASSLEGLAGGYNEQFF.

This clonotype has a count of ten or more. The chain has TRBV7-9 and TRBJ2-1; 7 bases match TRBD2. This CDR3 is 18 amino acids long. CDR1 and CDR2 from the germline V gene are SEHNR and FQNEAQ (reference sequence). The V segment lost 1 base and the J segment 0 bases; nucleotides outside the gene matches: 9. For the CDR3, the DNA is TGTGCCAGCAGCTTAGGAGTCGGGAGGTCCAGCTCCTACAATGAGCAGTTCTTC. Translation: CASSLGVGRSSSYNEQFF.

The CDR3 loop reads CASSYSMREWSEQYF. The CDR3 DNA is TGTGCCAGCAGTTACTCGATGCGGGAGTGGTCCGAGCAGTACTTC. The V call is TRBV6-6, the J call TRBJ2-7; TRBD2 matches 7 bases. Trimming at V came to 0 bases and at J to 6 bases, leaving 8 bases not matched to a gene. Germline CDR1 is MNHNY and CDR2 is SVGAGI (reference sequence). This CDR3 has 15 amino acids.

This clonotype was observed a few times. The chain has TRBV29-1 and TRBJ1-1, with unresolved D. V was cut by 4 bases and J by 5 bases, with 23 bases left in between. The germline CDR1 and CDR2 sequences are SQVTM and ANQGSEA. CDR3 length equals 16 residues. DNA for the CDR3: TGCAGCGTTGGTTCTCCGCACAACATTCGGAAAACTGAAGCTTTCTTT. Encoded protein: CSVGSPHNIRKTEAFF.

DNA of the CDR3: TGCGCCAGCAGCCAAGAGGGGTACGGAGTGGATTCACCCCTCCACTTT. This sequence encodes CASSQEGYGVDSPLHF. This chain joins TRBV4-1 and TRBJ1-6, with D unresolved. V lost 0 bases and J lost 8, with 14 bases in between. Germline CDR1 reads MGHRA; CDR2 reads YSYEKL. The CDR3 is 16 residues long.

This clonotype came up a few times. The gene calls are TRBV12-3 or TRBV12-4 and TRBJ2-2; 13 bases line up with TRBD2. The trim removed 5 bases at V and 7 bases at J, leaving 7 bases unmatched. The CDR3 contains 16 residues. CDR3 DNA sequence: TGTGCCAGCAGTGGGAGGGGACTAGCGGGACACGGGGAGCTGTTTTTT. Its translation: CASSGRGLAGHGELFF.

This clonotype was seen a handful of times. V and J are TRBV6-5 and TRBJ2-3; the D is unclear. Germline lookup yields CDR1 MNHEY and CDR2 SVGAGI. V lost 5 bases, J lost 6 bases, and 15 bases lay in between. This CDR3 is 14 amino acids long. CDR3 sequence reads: CASSLDGVSDTQYF. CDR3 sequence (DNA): TGTGCCAGCAGTCTCGATGGTGTTTCGGATACGCAGTATTTT.

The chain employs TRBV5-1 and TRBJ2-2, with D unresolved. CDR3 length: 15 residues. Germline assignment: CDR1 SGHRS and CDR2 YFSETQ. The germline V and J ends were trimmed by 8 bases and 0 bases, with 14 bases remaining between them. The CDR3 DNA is TGCGCCAGGCTACTGACAACTACGAACACCGGGGAGCTGTTTTTT. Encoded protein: CARLLTTTNTGELFF. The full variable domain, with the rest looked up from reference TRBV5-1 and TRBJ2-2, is KAGVTQTPRYLIKTRGQQVTLSCSPISGHRSVSWYQQTPGQGLQFLFEYFSETQRNKGNFPGRFSGRQFSNSRSEMNVSTLELGDSALYLCARLLTTTNTGELFFGEGSRLTVL.

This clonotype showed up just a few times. Here the CDR3 DNA reads TGTGCCAGCAGTCGGCAGGCCAATAATTCACCCCTCCACTTT. It specifies CASSRQANNSPLHF. The V gene is TRBV7-3, the J gene TRBJ1-6; D is uncertain. There are 14 residues in the CDR3. Per germline, CDR1 SGHTA and CDR2 FQGTGA. Trimming stripped 6 bases from V and 5 bases from J, with 11 bases between.

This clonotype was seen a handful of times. The CDR3 protein is CASSPFFSGNTIYF. The CDR3 nucleotides are TGTGCCAGCAGTCCCTTCTTCTCTGGAAACACCATATATTTT. This sequence joins TRBV2 and TRBJ1-3; D is ambiguous. The CDR3 extends over 14 amino acids. Germline V gives CDR1 SNHLY, CDR2 FYNNEI. Trimming took 5 bases from V and 0 from J, leaving 8 bases between them.

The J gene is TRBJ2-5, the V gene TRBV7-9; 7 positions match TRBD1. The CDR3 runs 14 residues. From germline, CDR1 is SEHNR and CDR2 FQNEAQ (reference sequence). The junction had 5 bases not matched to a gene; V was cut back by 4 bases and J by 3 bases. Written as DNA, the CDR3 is TGTGCCAGCAGCTCCTTACAGGGGAAAGAGACCCAGTACTTC. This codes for CASSSLQGKETQYF.

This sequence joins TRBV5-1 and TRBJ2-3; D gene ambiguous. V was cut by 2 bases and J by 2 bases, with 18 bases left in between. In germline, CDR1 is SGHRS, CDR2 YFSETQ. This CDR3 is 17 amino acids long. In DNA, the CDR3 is TGCGCCAGCAGCTTCGGCCGCTTTCCCCTTACCACAGATACGCAGTATTTT. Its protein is CASSFGRFPLTTDTQYF.

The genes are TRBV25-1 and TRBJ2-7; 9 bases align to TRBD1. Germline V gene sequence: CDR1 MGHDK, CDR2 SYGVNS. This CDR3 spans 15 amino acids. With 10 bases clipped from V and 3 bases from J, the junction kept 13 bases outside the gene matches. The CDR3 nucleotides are TGTGCCACCCTGGAGGATCGGACAGGGGACTACGAGCAGTACTTC. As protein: CATLEDRTGDYEQYF.

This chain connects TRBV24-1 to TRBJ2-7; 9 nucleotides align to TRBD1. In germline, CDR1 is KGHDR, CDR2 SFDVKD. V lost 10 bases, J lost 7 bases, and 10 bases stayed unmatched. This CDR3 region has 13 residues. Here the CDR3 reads CATGDRATGEQYF. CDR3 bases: TGTGCCACTGGGGACAGGGCCACCGGAGAGCAGTACTTC.

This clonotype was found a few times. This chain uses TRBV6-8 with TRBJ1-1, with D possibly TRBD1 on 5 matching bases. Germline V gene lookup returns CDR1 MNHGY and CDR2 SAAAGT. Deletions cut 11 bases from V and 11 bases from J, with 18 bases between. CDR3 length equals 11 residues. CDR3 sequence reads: CALGRAERAFF. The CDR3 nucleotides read TGTGCCCTTGGCAGGGCGGAGAGGGCTTTCTTT.

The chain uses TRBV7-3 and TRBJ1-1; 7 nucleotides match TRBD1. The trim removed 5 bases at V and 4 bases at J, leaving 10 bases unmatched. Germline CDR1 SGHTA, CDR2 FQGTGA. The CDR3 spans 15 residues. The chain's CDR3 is CASSPQGVWGTEAFF. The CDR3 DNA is TGTGCCAGCAGCCCTCAGGGGGTCTGGGGCACTGAAGCTTTCTTT.

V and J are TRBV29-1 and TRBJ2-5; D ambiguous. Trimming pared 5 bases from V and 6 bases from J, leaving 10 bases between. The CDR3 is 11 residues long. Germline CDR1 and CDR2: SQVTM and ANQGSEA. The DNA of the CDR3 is TGCAGCGTTTTATTAGAACAGACCCAGTACTTC. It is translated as CSVLLEQTQYF.

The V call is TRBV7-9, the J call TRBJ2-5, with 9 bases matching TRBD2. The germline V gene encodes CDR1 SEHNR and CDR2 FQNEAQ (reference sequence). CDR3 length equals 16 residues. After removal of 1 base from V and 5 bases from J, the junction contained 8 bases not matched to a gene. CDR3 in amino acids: CASSLGGLAGFETQYF. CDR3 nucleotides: TGTGCCAGCAGCTTAGGCGGCCTAGCGGGGTTTGAGACCCAGTACTTC. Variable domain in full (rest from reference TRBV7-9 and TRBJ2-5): DTGVSQNPRHKITKRGQNVTFRCDPISEHNRLYWYRQTLGQGPEFLTYFQNEAQLEKSRLLSDRFSAERPKGSFSTLEIQRTEQGDSAMYLCASSLGGLAGFETQYFGPGTRLLVL.

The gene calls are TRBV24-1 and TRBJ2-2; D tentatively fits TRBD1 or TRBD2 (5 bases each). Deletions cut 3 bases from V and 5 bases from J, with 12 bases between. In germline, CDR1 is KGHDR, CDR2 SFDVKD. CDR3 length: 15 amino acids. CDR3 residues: CATSDTGRGTGELFF. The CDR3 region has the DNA TGTGCCACCAGTGATACGGGACGAGGGACCGGGGAGCTGTTTTTT.

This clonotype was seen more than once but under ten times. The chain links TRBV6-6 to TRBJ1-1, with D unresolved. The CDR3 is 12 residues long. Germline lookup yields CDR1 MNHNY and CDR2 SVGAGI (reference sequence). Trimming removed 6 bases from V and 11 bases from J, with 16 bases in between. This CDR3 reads CASRTDVGGAFF. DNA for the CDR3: TGTGCCAGCAGGACGGACGTCGGAGGGGCTTTCTTT.

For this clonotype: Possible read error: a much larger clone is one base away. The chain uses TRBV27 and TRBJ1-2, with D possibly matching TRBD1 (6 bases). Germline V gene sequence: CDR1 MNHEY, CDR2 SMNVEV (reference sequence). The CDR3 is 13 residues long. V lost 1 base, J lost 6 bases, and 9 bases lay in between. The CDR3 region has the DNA TGTGCCAGCAGTTTATGGGCAGGGGATGGCTACACCTTC. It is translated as CASSLWAGDGYTF.

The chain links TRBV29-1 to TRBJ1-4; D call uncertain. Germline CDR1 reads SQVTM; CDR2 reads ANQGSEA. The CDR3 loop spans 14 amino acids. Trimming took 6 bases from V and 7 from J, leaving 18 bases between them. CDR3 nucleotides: TGCAGCGTCCTCGAGTTCCCCGTCGGTGAAAAACTGTTTTTT. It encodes CSVLEFPVGEKLFF.